The 2 T cell receptor beta chains below come from one sample, sequenced in a study of blood T cells in healthy people across ages. A second PCR, run for about 7 to 11 cycles, used a sample-barcoded 5' primer plus a J-beta primer mix. TCRdb re-called the 5' RACE reads through MiXCR, storing one row per CDR3 protein. The data contain about 580,000 distinct CDR3 sequences, under 55% of them singletons. Sequencing was carried out using blood. The receptors come from a man older than 75 in good health.

The chain carries TRBV29-1 and TRBJ2-3; possible D gene TRBD1, 6 bases. In germline, CDR1 is SQVTM, CDR2 ANQGSEA. The CDR3 runs 15 residues. V lost 0 bases and J lost 4, with 14 bases in between. CDR3 in DNA: TGCAGCGTTGAAGATGTGGGGGCTCCCCCAGATACGCAGTATTTT. Protein: CSVEDVGAPPDTQYF.

This clonotype has more than one count but fewer than ten. The chain employs TRBV9 and TRBJ2-5, with TRBD2 matching 10 bases. The length of the CDR3 is 15 residues. Losses at the gene ends were 5 bases for V and 2 bases for J; bases not matched to a gene: 6. Per germline, CDR1 SGDLS and CDR2 YYNGEE. For the CDR3, the DNA is TGTGCCAGCAGTCTGGGGACTAGCGAACAAGAGACCCAGTACTTC. It specifies CASSLGTSEQETQYF.